The 12 T cell receptor beta chains below were found in one sample sequenced in a study of blood T cells in healthy people across ages. Primers used in a second PCR of about 7 to 12 cycles were a sample-barcoded 5' primer and a J-beta primer mix. In TCRdb, the 5' RACE reads were re-called with MiXCR into one record per CDR3 protein. There are some 1.5 million distinct CDR3 sequences in the sample; approximately 43% occur only once, and under 5% lies in the top ten. The sequenced sample consisted of blood. Receptor source: a woman aged 18-29 years in good health.

Remarks on this clonotype: A junction end diverges from the germline sequence, so it may reflect a read error. The CDR3 DNA sequence: TGTGCCGGCAGTTTAATGAGGACAGATACGCAGTATTTT. Protein: CAGSLMRTDTQYF. V usage is TRBV12-3 or TRBV12-4 and J usage is TRBJ2-3; D gene unclear. There are 13 residues in the CDR3.

This sequence joins TRBV4-3 and TRBJ2-1; 10 bases line up with TRBD1. V trimming: 2 bases; J trimming: 6 bases; junction bases outside the gene matches: 19. The CDR3 loop spans 20 amino acids. Looked up from germline, CDR1 is LGHNA and CDR2 is YSLEER. CDR3 loop: CASSQTRDRGLSGRSNEQFF. CDR3 bases: TGCGCCAGCAGCCAAACCCGGGACAGGGGATTAAGTGGTCGGTCCAATGAGCAGTTCTTC.

The gene calls are TRBV25-1 and TRBJ1-2; no definite D call. Trimming cost V 6 bases and J 0 bases, with 14 bases left between them. Looked up from germline, CDR1 is MGHDK and CDR2 is SYGVNS. The CDR3 is made up of 15 amino acids. The CDR3 region has the DNA TGTGCCAGCAGCCTAAGGGAGCTAACTAACTATGGCTACACCTTC. Amino acid sequence: CASSLRELTNYGYTF.

This chain uses TRBV9 with TRBJ2-3; 8 nucleotides match TRBD2. Germline lookup yields CDR1 SGDLS and CDR2 YYNGEE. The V and J ends lost 7 bases and 6 bases, in that order; junction bases with no gene match: 19. The CDR3 totals 17 residues. The CDR3 is CASSRGRGAGDGDTQYF. The CDR3 coding sequence is TGTGCCAGCTCCCGGGGTCGAGGAGCGGGAGACGGCGATACGCAGTATTTT.

The rearrangement links TRBV12-5 to TRBJ1-2; D is ambiguous. Per the germline V gene, CDR1 is LGHNT and CDR2 is FRNRAP. V lost 7 bases and J lost 6, with 18 bases in between. The length of the CDR3 is 14 residues. In DNA, the CDR3 is TGTGCTAGTGCATCCGCGCTAACTTCCAATGGCTACACCTTC. It encodes CASASALTSNGYTF.

The rearrangement joins TRBV18 to TRBJ1-1, with D possibly matching TRBD1 (5 bases). Germline-derived CDR1 and CDR2 are KGHSH and LQKENI. Trimming shortened V by 6 bases and J by 3 bases, and 20 bases separated the two germline ends. The CDR3 is made up of 16 amino acids. The CDR3 region is CASSTGGSGMYTEAFF. The DNA for the CDR3 is TGTGCCAGCTCCACCGGGGGTTCGGGTATGTACACTGAAGCTTTCTTT. The full variable domain, with the rest looked up from reference TRBV18 and TRBJ1-1, is NAGVMQNPRHLVRRRGQEARLRCSPMKGHSHVYWYRQLPEEGLKFMVYLQKENIIDESGMPKERFSAEFPKEGPSILRIQQVVRGDSAAYFCASSTGGSGMYTEAFFGQGTRLTVV.

V gene TRBV9 combines with J gene TRBJ2-1; possible D gene TRBD2, 6 bases. Germline V gene data show CDR1 as SGDLS and CDR2 as YYNGEE. The CDR3 is 12 residues long. V lost 3 bases, J lost 6 bases, and 7 bases lay in between. The CDR3 spells CASSGEVNEQFF. The CDR3, as DNA: TGTGCCAGCAGCGGGGAGGTCAATGAGCAGTTCTTC.

CDR3 amino acids: CASSYHDYEQYF. The CDR3 bases are TGTGCCAGCAGCTATCACGACTACGAGCAGTACTTC. This chain links TRBV11-2 with TRBJ2-7; D gene uncertain. The CDR3 length is 12 residues. From germline, CDR1 is SGHAT and CDR2 FQNNGV. V was cut by 4 bases and J by 3 bases, with 7 bases left in between.

The V and J genes are TRBV29-1 and TRBJ2-2; 7 nucleotides line up with TRBD1. The trim removed 7 bases at V and 1 base at J, leaving 9 bases unmatched. The CDR3 length is 15 residues. Germline V gene lookup returns CDR1 SQVTM and CDR2 ANQGSEA. The CDR3 loop is CSAKYRTGNTGELFF. The CDR3 DNA reads as TGCAGCGCAAAATATAGGACAGGGAACACCGGGGAGCTGTTTTTT.

The chain links TRBV11-2 to TRBJ2-1, with 7 bases aligning to TRBD2. The CDR3 spans 14 residues. Germline loops: CDR1 SGHAT, CDR2 FQNNGV. Germline trimming cut 2 bases from V and 5 bases from J; bases unmatched to any gene: 3. The CDR3 DNA sequence: TGTGCCAGCAGCTTACGGCGGGAGCACAATGAGCAGTTCTTC. Amino acids: CASSLRREHNEQFF.

Concerning this clonotype itself: One base away lies a much larger clone, so this may be a sequencing read error. The CDR3 nucleotides are TGTGCCAGCAGTAATTCGTCCAGGGGGGCCGCTGCTTTCTTT. This translates into CASSNSSRGAAAFF. The genes are TRBV2 and TRBJ1-1, with 7 bases aligning to TRBD1. The CDR3 is 14 residues long. Germline V lookup: CDR1 SNHLY, CDR2 FYNNEI. The V segment lost 5 bases and the J segment 11 bases; nucleotides outside the gene matches: 14.

The chain uses TRBV21-1 and TRBJ1-1; TRBD1 is taken as the D call from the table, unchecked against the DNA. TRBV21-1 is a listed pseudogene. The CDR3 runs to 15 residues. CDR3 protein: CASNPGQPECTEAFF. Here the CDR3 DNA reads TGTGCCAGCAACCCGGGACAGCCTGAATGTACTGAAGCTTTCTTT.